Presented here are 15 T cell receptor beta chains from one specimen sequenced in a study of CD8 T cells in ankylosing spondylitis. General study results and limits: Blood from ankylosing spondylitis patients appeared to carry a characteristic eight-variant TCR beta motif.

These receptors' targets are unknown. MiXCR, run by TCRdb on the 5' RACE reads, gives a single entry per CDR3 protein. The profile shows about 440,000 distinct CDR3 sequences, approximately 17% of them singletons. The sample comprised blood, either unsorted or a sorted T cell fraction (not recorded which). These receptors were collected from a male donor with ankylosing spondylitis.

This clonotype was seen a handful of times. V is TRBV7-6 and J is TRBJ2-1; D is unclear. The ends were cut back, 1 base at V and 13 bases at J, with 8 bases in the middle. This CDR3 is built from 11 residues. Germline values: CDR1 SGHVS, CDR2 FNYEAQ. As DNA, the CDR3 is TGTGCCAGCAGCTTAGGGCGCGGCCAGTTCTTC. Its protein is CASSLGRGQFF.

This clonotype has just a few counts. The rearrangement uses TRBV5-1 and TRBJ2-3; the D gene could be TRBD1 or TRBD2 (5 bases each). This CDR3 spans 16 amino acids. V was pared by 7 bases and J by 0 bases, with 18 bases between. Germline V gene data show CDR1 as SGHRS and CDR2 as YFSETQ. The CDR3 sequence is CASSMGTSTSTDTQYF. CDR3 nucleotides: TGCGCCAGCTCCATGGGGACCTCAACAAGCACAGATACGCAGTATTTT.

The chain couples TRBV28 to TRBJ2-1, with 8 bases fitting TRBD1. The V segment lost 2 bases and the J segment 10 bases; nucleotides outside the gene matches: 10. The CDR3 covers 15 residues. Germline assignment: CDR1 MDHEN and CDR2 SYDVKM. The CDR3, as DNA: TGTGCCAGCAGTTTAGTCAGGGGGCCCTCGGGGGAGCAGTTCTTC. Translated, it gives CASSLVRGPSGEQFF.

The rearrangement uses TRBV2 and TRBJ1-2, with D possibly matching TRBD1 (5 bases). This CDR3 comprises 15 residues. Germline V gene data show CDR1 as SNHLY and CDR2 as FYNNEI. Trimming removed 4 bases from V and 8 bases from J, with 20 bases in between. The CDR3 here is CASSGTGTGARGYTF. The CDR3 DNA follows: TGTGCCAGCAGTGGCACCGGGACGGGAGCGCGAGGCTACACCTTC.

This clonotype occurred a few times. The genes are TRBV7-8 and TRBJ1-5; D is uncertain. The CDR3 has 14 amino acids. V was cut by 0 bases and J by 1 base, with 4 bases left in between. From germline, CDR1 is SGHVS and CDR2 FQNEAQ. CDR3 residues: CASSLAESNQPQHF. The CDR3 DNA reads TGTGCCAGCAGCTTAGCGGAGAGCAATCAGCCCCAGCATTTT.

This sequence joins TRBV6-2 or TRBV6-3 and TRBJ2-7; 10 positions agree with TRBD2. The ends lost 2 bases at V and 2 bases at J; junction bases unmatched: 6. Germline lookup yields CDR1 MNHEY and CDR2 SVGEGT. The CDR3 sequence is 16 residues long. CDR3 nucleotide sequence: TGTGCCAGCAGTTACCCACTAGCGGGGCGGACCTACGAGCAGTACTTC. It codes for CASSYPLAGRTYEQYF.

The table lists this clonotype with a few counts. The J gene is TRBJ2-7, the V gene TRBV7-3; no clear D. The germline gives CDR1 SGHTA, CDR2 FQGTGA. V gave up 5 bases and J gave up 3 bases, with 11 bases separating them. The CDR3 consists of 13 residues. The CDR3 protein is CASSPGRNYEQYF. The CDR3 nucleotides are TGTGCCAGCAGCCCCGGACGGAACTACGAGCAGTACTTC.

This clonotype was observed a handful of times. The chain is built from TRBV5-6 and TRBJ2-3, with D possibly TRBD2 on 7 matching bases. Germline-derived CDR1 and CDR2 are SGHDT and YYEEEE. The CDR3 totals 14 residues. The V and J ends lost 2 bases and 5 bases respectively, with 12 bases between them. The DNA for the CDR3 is TGTGCCAGCAGCTTTTCGGGGGGCCGAGATACGCAGTATTTT. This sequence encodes CASSFSGGRDTQYF. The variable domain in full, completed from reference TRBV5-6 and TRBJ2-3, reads DAGVTQSPTHLIKTRGQQVTLRCSPKSGHDTVSWYQQALGQGPQFIFQYYEEEERQRGNFPDRFSGHQFPNYSSELNVNALLLGDSALYLCASSFSGGRDTQYFGPGTRLTVL.

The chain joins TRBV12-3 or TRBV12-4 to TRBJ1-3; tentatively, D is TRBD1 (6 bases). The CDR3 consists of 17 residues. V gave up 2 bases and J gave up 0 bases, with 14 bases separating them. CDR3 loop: CASSLWGLRSSGNTIYF. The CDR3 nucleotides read TGTGCCAGCAGTTTATGGGGGCTAAGAAGCTCTGGAAACACCATATATTTT.

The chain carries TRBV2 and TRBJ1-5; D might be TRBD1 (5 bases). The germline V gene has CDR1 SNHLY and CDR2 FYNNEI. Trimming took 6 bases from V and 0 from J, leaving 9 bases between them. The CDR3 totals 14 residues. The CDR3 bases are TGTGCCAGCAGGGAGGGGCTTAGCAATCAGCCCCAGCATTTT. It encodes CASREGLSNQPQHF.

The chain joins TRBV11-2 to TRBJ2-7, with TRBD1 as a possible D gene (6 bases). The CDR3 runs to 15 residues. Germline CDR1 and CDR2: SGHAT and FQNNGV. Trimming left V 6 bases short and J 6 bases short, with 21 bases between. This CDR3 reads CASRPGRQGHGEQYF. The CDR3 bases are TGTGCCAGCAGGCCAGGGCGGCAGGGGCATGGCGAGCAGTACTTC.

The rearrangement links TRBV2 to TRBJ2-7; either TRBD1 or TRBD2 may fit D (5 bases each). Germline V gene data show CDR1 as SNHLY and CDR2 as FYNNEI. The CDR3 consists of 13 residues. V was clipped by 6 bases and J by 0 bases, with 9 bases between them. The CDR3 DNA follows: TGTGCCAGCAGGGGGGTCTACTCCTACGAGCAGTACTTC. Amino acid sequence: CASRGVYSYEQYF.

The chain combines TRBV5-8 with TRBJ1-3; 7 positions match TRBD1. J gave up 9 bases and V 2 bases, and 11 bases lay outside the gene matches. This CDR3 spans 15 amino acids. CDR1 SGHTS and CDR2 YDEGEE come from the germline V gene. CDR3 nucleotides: TGTGCCAGCAGCTTCCCTGGGCAGGGGGAAGGCACCATATATTTT. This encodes CASSFPGQGEGTIYF.

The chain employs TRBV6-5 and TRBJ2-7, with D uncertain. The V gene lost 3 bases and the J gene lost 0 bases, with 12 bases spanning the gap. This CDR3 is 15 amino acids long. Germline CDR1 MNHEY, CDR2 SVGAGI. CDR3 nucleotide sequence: TGTGCCAGCAGTTATCGGCTATCAAGCTCCTACGAGCAGTACTTC. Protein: CASSYRLSSSYEQYF.

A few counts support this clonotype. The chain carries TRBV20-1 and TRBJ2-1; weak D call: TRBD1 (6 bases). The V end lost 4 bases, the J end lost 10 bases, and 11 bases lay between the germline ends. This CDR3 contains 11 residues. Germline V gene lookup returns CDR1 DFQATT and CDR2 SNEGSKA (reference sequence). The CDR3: CSATRTAEQFF. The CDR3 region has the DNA TGCAGTGCTACTAGGACAGCCGAGCAGTTCTTC.